The 29 T cell receptor beta chains in this list originate from one sample, sequenced in a study of T cells in tuberculosis. Assay used: immunoSEQ multiplex PCR; TCRdb lists only in-frame clones, some missing. The table has tens of thousands of clones, roughly 96% seen once; the top ten hold 6.5% to 9.5%. Sequenced input: PBMCs. These receptor sequences come from a donor between 5 and 29 years old with latent tuberculosis or without tuberculosis infection.

This chain links TRBV5-1 with TRBJ2-7; D ambiguous. Trimming took off 0 bases at V and 4 bases at J, with 14 bases between the two ends. Germline lookup yields CDR1 SGHRS and CDR2 YFSETQ. The CDR3 length is 15 residues. CDR3: CASSLGVGNLYEQYF. The CDR3 DNA sequence: TGCGCCAGCAGCTTGGGAGTGGGCAATTTATACGAGCAGTACTTC.

DNA for the CDR3: TGTGCCAGCACCTCGGGACAGTTCCTCACAGATACGCAGTATTTT. Its protein product is CASTSGQFLTDTQYF. V is TRBV6-6 and J is TRBJ2-3; TRBD1 aligns across 7 bases. This CDR3 contains 15 residues. The V segment lost 7 bases and the J segment 2 bases; nucleotides outside the gene matches: 9. Germline V gene sequence: CDR1 MNHNY, CDR2 SVGAGI (reference sequence).

The V call is TRBV27, the J call TRBJ2-7; a weak D match, TRBD1 (6 bases). CDR1 and CDR2 (germline): MNHEY, SMNVEV (reference sequence). The CDR3 is made up of 14 amino acids. V was shortened by 3 bases and J by 4 bases, with 13 bases between the two germline ends. In DNA form, the CDR3 reads TGTGCCAGCAGTTTTCAGGGGTTTGAATACGAGCAGTACTTC. Residues: CASSFQGFEYEQYF.

The chain couples TRBV19 to TRBJ2-4; the match to TRBD2 covers 7 bases. Trimming cost V 7 bases and J 0 bases; bases outside gene matches: 15. The CDR3 sequence is 18 residues long. The V gene's germline CDR1 is LNHDA and CDR2 SQIVND (reference sequence). The chain's CDR3 is CASTPLRTSLEAKNIQYF. The CDR3 bases are TGTGCCAGTACCCCCCTCCGGACTAGTTTGGAAGCCAAAAACATTCAGTACTTC.

The chain is built from TRBV27 and TRBJ1-4; possible D gene TRBD1, 5 bases. The CDR3 loop spans 15 amino acids. Per germline, CDR1 MNHEY and CDR2 SMNVEV (reference sequence). V was trimmed by 5 bases and J by 0 bases, leaving 10 bases between them. CDR3: CASSGRAATNEKLFF. CDR3 nucleotides: TGTGCCAGCAGTGGCAGGGCAGCAACTAATGAAAAACTGTTTTTT.

The gene calls are TRBV30 and TRBJ2-3; D might be TRBD1 (5 bases). Germline CDR1 is GTSNPN and CDR2 is SVGIG (reference sequence). V lost 5 bases to trimming and J lost 0 bases, with 12 bases between them. The CDR3 has 14 residues. The DNA of the CDR3 is TGTGCCTGGTCCCAGGGTCATAGCACAGATACGCAGTATTTT. Translation: CAWSQGHSTDTQYF.

The CDR3 region has the DNA TGTGCCAGCTCACCCCAAAGTAGAGTCCAAGAGACCCAGTACTTC. Its translation is CASSPQSRVQETQYF. The rearrangement joins TRBV18 to TRBJ2-5; D call uncertain. V lost 3 bases to trimming and J lost 1 base, with 12 bases between them. Germline lookup yields CDR1 KGHSH and CDR2 LQKENI. This CDR3 contains 15 residues.

V usage is TRBV7-9 and J usage is TRBJ1-2, with 7 bases aligning to TRBD1. Germline CDR1 reads SEHNR; CDR2 reads FQNEAQ (reference sequence). The CDR3 contains 14 residues. V lost 6 bases, J lost 6 bases, and 10 bases stayed unmatched. The CDR3 DNA follows: TGTGCCAGCAGTTTCGCCGGGACAGTAAATGGCTACACCTTC. Its translation is CASSFAGTVNGYTF.

This chain connects TRBV19 to TRBJ1-1, with TRBD1 identical over 10 bases. V lost 3 bases, J lost 5 bases, and 9 bases stayed unmatched. Germline loops: CDR1 LNHDA, CDR2 SQIVND (reference sequence). This CDR3 is 16 amino acids long. CDR3 bases: TGTGCCAGTAGTATTTACCGACAGGGGGCGAAGACTGAAGCTTTCTTT. Protein product: CASSIYRQGAKTEAFF.

This chain joins TRBV7-8 and TRBJ2-3; 13 nucleotides line up with TRBD2. V shed 11 bases, J shed 6 bases, and the junction held 17 bases outside the gene matches. CDR1 is SGHVS, CDR2 FQNEAQ, per germline. This CDR3 has 17 amino acids. The CDR3 DNA sequence: TGTGCCGCCATAGAAGGACTAGCGGGAGACCTAAAGGATACGCAGTATTTT. Encoded protein: CAAIEGLAGDLKDTQYF.

The chain employs TRBV19 and TRBJ2-2; 8 bases agree with TRBD2. Germline V gene lookup returns CDR1 LNHDA and CDR2 SQIVND (reference sequence). The V gene end was trimmed by 11 bases and the J gene end by 3 bases; junction bases not matched to a gene: 14. The CDR3 is 16 residues long. The CDR3 region has the DNA TGTGCCTCGGAGTGGGGTAGCGGGGAACACACCGGGGAGCTGTTTTTT. Amino acid sequence: CASEWGSGEHTGELFF.

CDR3 protein: CASSLSGGGNTEAFF. The DNA for the CDR3 is TGTGCCAGCAGCTTATCTGGGGGCGGTAACACTGAAGCTTTCTTT. The gene calls are TRBV11-2 and TRBJ1-1; weak D call: TRBD1 (6 bases). Germline V CDR1 and CDR2: SGHAT, FQNNGV. V lost 2 bases, J lost 2 bases, and 12 bases lay in between. This CDR3 contains 15 residues.

This chain links TRBV6-1 with TRBJ1-2; D gene unclear. Germline values: CDR1 MNHNS, CDR2 SASEGT. V lost 7 bases, J lost 6 bases, and 18 bases lay in between. The CDR3 consists of 14 residues. The chain's CDR3 is CASTPSGTSNGYTF. CDR3 nucleotide sequence: TGTGCCAGCACCCCTTCGGGTACTTCTAATGGCTACACCTTC.

This rearrangement joins TRBV6-5 to TRBJ1-1, with 7 bases lining up with TRBD1. The V segment lost 6 bases and the J segment 5 bases; nucleotides outside the gene matches: 6. There are 13 residues in the CDR3. The germline V gene encodes CDR1 MNHEY and CDR2 SVGAGI. CDR3 region: CASSQDRVTEAFF. The CDR3 DNA is TGTGCCAGCAGCCAAGACAGGGTGACTGAAGCTTTCTTT.

The chain uses TRBV5-6 and TRBJ1-2; D unresolved. V was trimmed by 2 bases and J by 8 bases, leaving 19 bases between them. CDR3 length: 15 amino acids. Germline assignment: CDR1 SGHDT and CDR2 YYEEEE. The CDR3 region is CASSFTSSPFGGYTF. CDR3 DNA: TGTGCCAGCAGCTTCACATCGAGCCCGTTCGGGGGCTACACCTTC.

This clone was seen a single time. The V gene is TRBV30, the J gene TRBJ1-1; TRBD1 aligns across 11 bases. Trimming removed 4 bases from V and 4 bases from J; junction bases left unmatched: 8. CDR3 length: 15 residues. Germline values: CDR1 GTSNPN, CDR2 SVGIG (reference sequence). This CDR3 reads CAWKWTGGRGTEAFF. The CDR3 nucleotides read TGTGCCTGGAAATGGACAGGGGGCCGAGGCACTGAAGCTTTCTTT.

V is TRBV15 and J is TRBJ2-5, with 8 nucleotides matching TRBD1. Trimming took 3 bases from V and 0 from J; bases not matched to a gene: 9. Germline loops: CDR1 LNHNV, CDR2 YYDKDF (reference sequence). CDR3 length equals 17 residues. The CDR3 sequence: CATSRGLGQENQETQYF. The CDR3 region has the DNA TGTGCCACCAGCAGGGGGTTGGGACAGGAGAACCAAGAGACCCAGTACTTC.

V usage is TRBV5-1 and J usage is TRBJ2-1, with D perhaps matching TRBD2 (5 bases). The CDR3 totals 12 residues. CDR1 and CDR2 from the germline V gene are SGHRS and YFSETQ. V was shortened by 4 bases and J by 3 bases, with 5 bases between the two germline ends. The CDR3 DNA reads as TGCGCCAGCAGCCGGGACTACAATGAGCAGTTCTTC. Protein sequence: CASSRDYNEQFF.

The V gene is TRBV7-8, the J gene TRBJ2-7; D is ambiguous. This CDR3 comprises 13 residues. Deletions cut 0 bases from V and 3 bases from J, with 6 bases between. The germline CDR1 and CDR2 sequences are SGHVS and FQNEAQ. This CDR3 is CASSLAGIYEQYF. Here the CDR3 DNA reads TGTGCCAGCAGCTTAGCGGGCATCTACGAGCAGTACTTC.

The chain recombines TRBV6-5 with TRBJ2-7, with 8 bases matching TRBD1. Germline V gene sequence: CDR1 MNHEY, CDR2 SVGAGI. The V gene end was trimmed by 6 bases and the J gene end by 4 bases; junction bases not matched to a gene: 11. The length of the CDR3 is 15 residues. The CDR3 spells CASSQRTGTRYEQYF. The CDR3 nucleotides read TGTGCCAGCAGCCAACGGACAGGGACGCGGTACGAGCAGTACTTC.

The chain recombines TRBV9 with TRBJ1-1, with TRBD1 matching over 9 bases. The ends lost 6 bases at V and 12 bases at J; junction bases unmatched: 12. Per germline, CDR1 SGDLS and CDR2 YYNGEE. This CDR3 has 13 amino acids. This chain's CDR3 is CASNPVDRGKPFF. In DNA, the CDR3 is TGTGCCAGCAACCCGGTGGACAGGGGAAAGCCTTTCTTT.

The chain has TRBV4-2 and TRBJ2-3; possibly TRBD1 for D (6 bases). Trimming left V 1 base short and J 10 bases short, with 18 bases between. Germline V gene data show CDR1 as LGHNA and CDR2 as YNFKEQ. The CDR3 totals 15 residues. The CDR3 is CASSQGGRGLDAQYF. Here the CDR3 DNA reads TGTGCCAGCAGCCAAGGGGGTAGGGGGTTGGACGCGCAGTATTTT.

The chain employs TRBV9 and TRBJ2-6; 8 bases fit TRBD2. J gave up 3 bases and V 4 bases, and 6 bases lay outside the gene matches. The CDR3 has 16 amino acids. Germline CDR1 reads SGDLS; CDR2 reads YYNGEE. This chain's CDR3 is CASSLTGGLGANVLTF. CDR3 in DNA: TGTGCCAGCAGCTTAACGGGGGGGCTTGGGGCCAACGTCCTGACTTTC.

V gene TRBV9 combines with J gene TRBJ2-5; D is ambiguous. Germline V gene lookup returns CDR1 SGDLS and CDR2 YYNGEE. The CDR3 length is 13 residues. Trimming pared 0 bases from V and 4 bases from J, leaving 7 bases between. CDR3: CASSVGLRETQYF. The CDR3 nucleotides read TGTGCCAGCAGCGTAGGCCTGAGAGAGACCCAGTACTTC.

The chain carries TRBV29-1 and TRBJ1-2; 10 bases fit TRBD1. The CDR3 covers 12 residues. The V gene end was trimmed by 6 bases and the J gene end by 6 bases; junction bases not matched to a gene: 4. From germline, CDR1 is SQVTM and CDR2 ANQGSEA. The DNA for the CDR3 is TGCAGCGTGGTGACAGGGGGCAATGGCTACACCTTC. This sequence encodes CSVVTGGNGYTF.

The J gene is TRBJ2-7, the V gene TRBV19; D is unresolved. This CDR3 has 13 residues. The germline CDR1 and CDR2 sequences are LNHDA and SQIVND (reference sequence). V gave up 5 bases and J gave up 0 bases, with 8 bases separating them. CDR3 sequence: CASSASSSYEQYF. CDR3 DNA sequence: TGTGCCAGTAGTGCCTCTAGCTCCTACGAGCAGTACTTC.

The table lists this clone with a count of one. The V gene is TRBV28, the J gene TRBJ1-5; perhaps TRBD1 as D (5 bases). The CDR3 runs to 16 residues. Germline CDR1 MDHEN, CDR2 SYDVKM. The V end lost 6 bases, the J end lost 5 bases, and 20 bases lay between the germline ends. This chain's CDR3 is CASSTIVGEEDQPQHF. In nucleotides, the CDR3 is TGTGCCAGCAGCACCATAGTAGGGGAGGAAGATCAGCCCCAGCATTTT.

The DNA of the CDR3 is TGTGCCAGCAGCGTAGGCGGGGAGACCTACGAGCAGTACTTC. As protein: CASSVGGETYEQYF. The rearrangement uses TRBV9 and TRBJ2-7; D is perhaps TRBD2 (6 bases). The CDR3 is made up of 14 amino acids. Trimming pared 0 bases from V and 2 bases from J, leaving 9 bases between. CDR1 is SGDLS and CDR2 is YYNGEE in the germline V gene.

V gene TRBV4-2 combines with J gene TRBJ2-1, with unresolved D. In germline, CDR1 is LGHNA, CDR2 YNFKEQ. Trimming removed 0 bases at V and 0 bases at J, with 15 bases between. The CDR3 is 18 residues long. CDR3 DNA: TGTGCCAGCAGCCAAGATGCACCTTTGACTCGCTCCTACAATGAGCAGTTCTTC. This codes for CASSQDAPLTRSYNEQFF.